This T cell receptor beta chain emerged from a study of CD8+CD57+ T cells in acquired aplastic anemia. Study information: Sorted CD4+ and CD8+ cell DNA averaged approximately 3 ug. Healthy donors yielded roughly 9.9 million CD4+ cell reads on average. Overall study findings and caveats: Overlapping CD8+ CDR3 repertoires of patients and controls contained twenty-nine shared sequences.

Genomic DNA, serving as template, underwent TCR beta VDJ and CDR3 profiling. TCRdb called the reads again in MiXCR, with one record for every CDR3 protein. The sample consists of 200,000 to 250,000 distinct CDR3 sequences, 30% to 35% of them appearing once. The V and J ends lost 6 bases and 5 bases respectively, with 23 bases between them. This CDR3 region has 16 residues. Germline CDR1 is SNHLY and CDR2 is FYNNEI. Notes on this clonotype: Antigen: not known.

The chain couples TRBV2 to TRBJ2-7, with D tentatively TRBD1 (6 bases). What was sequenced was sorted CD4+, CD8+, or CD8+CD57+ T cells (not recorded which) from PBMCs. The receptor was derived from a human donor in good health, serving as a control. The CDR3 region is CASRRGGTGPGDEQYF. The CDR3 DNA is TGTGCCAGCAGAAGAGGGGGAACGGGCCCCGGGGACGAGCAGTACTTC.